This T cell receptor beta chain was recorded in a study of cytomegalovirus exposure and HLA in healthy donors. The CDR3 length is 16 residues. The V gene's germline CDR1 is SGHTA and CDR2 FQGNSA. Trimming took 1 base from V and 3 from J, leaving 13 bases between them. In the PCR, 60 Vbeta and 13 Jbeta primers were used. Assay used: immunoSEQ multiplex PCR; TCRdb lists only in-frame clones, some missing. The table has 120,000 or so clones, approximately 83% seen once; the top ten hold 1.5% to 2%. The V and J genes are TRBV7-2 and TRBJ1-5; weak D call: TRBD1 (5 bases). Sequenced material: PBMCs. The receptor was derived from a man between 35 and 55 years old in good health and CMV-seronegative. CDR3 protein: CASSLEQDLPNQPQHF. The CDR3 bases are TGTGCCAGCAGCTTAGAACAGGATCTACCCAATCAGCCCCAGCATTTT.